These 16 T cell receptor beta chains were all obtained from the same sample, sequenced in a study of control samples from healthy donors and cancer patients. The assay was immunoSEQ multiplex PCR, and TCRdb's table has in-frame clones only and misses some. The sample holds some 120,000 clones, around 87% seen once. Input material: blood. These receptors were obtained from a man in his fifties or sixties in good health.

The chain is built from TRBV28 and TRBJ1-2; D ambiguous. From germline, CDR1 is MDHEN and CDR2 SYDVKM. The CDR3 extends over 14 amino acids. V lost 7 bases and J lost 5, with 17 bases in between. CDR3 sequence (DNA): TGTGCCAGCACCCTCCCCGGGTACGCATATGGCTACACCTTC. Amino acids: CASTLPGYAYGYTF.

The J gene is TRBJ2-3, the V gene TRBV7-2, with TRBD2 as a possible D gene (7 bases). Germline values: CDR1 SGHTA, CDR2 FQGNSA. V shed 5 bases and J shed 5 bases, with 20 bases lying between them. CDR3 length equals 16 residues. CDR3 DNA: TGTGCCAGCAGCGCCGGCTGGCGGGGGCTGGGAGATACGCAGTATTTT. Residues: CASSAGWRGLGDTQYF.

The J gene is TRBJ2-1, the V gene TRBV28, with 8 bases aligning to TRBD2. V was clipped by 8 bases and J by 7 bases; unmatched bases: 10. There are 14 residues in the CDR3. Germline loops: CDR1 MDHEN, CDR2 SYDVKM. CDR3 coding DNA: TGTGCCAGCCAAAGAGCGGGGGCTCGAAATGAGCAGTTCTTC. Amino acids: CASQRAGARNEQFF.

The chain joins TRBV18 to TRBJ2-2; D is ambiguous. CDR1 is KGHSH and CDR2 is LQKENI in the germline V gene. Trimming cost V 9 bases and J 6 bases, with 17 bases left between them. The CDR3 is 14 amino acids. The CDR3 bases are TGTGCCAGTACTCCGGATTTAGCTCCCGGGGAGCTGTTTTTT. It encodes CASTPDLAPGELFF.

This clone occurred a few times. J is TRBJ1-4 and V is TRBV7-3; a weak D match, TRBD1 (5 bases). Germline loops: CDR1 SGHTA, CDR2 FQGTGA. The CDR3 covers 16 residues. The V and J ends lost 1 base and 7 bases respectively, with 16 bases between them. The DNA of the CDR3 is TGTGCCAGCAGCTTAAGAGTCATTGGGGGAGCTGAAAAACTGTTTTTT. Its translation is CASSLRVIGGAEKLFF.

The chain joins TRBV5-1 to TRBJ1-1; D is possibly TRBD1 (5 bases). The CDR3 extends over 14 amino acids. Germline values: CDR1 SGHRS, CDR2 YFSETQ. V was cut by 1 base and J by 3 bases, with 10 bases left in between. CDR3 protein: CASSLSGWDTEAFF. The CDR3 region has the DNA TGCGCCAGCAGCTTGTCAGGGTGGGACACTGAAGCTTTCTTT.

The chain uses TRBV27 and TRBJ2-7, with D maybe TRBD2 (6 bases). This CDR3 comprises 19 residues. Trimming left V 4 bases short and J 7 bases short, with 32 bases between. The germline gives CDR1 MNHEY, CDR2 SMNVEV (reference sequence). The CDR3: CASSSQPTSDGTRGGEQYF. The CDR3 nucleotides are TGTGCCAGCAGTTCCCAACCAACTTCCGACGGGACCCGAGGAGGGGAGCAGTACTTC.

The gene calls are TRBV14 and TRBJ1-2; maybe TRBD1 (6 bases). The CDR3 spans 12 residues. V lost 5 bases, J lost 8 bases, and 12 bases lay in between. CDR1 and CDR2 (germline): SGHDN, FVKESK. CDR3 in amino acids: CASSVTGKGYTF. CDR3 sequence (DNA): TGTGCCAGCAGCGTAACAGGGAAGGGCTACACCTTC.

The chain links TRBV28 to TRBJ2-5, with D hard to call. Germline CDR1 is MDHEN and CDR2 is SYDVKM. The CDR3 contains 13 residues. V dropped 6 bases and J dropped 6 bases, with 14 bases sitting between them. The CDR3 sequence: CASSRNSPQTQYF. The CDR3 nucleotides are TGTGCCAGCAGCCGCAACAGCCCCCAGACCCAGTACTTC.

This sequence joins TRBV5-1 and TRBJ2-7; possible D gene TRBD1, 6 bases. The CDR3 consists of 14 residues. V was trimmed by 0 bases and J by 2 bases, leaving 9 bases between them. Germline values: CDR1 SGHRS, CDR2 YFSETQ. CDR3 sequence (DNA): TGCGCCAGCAGCTTGGGGACAGCTCCCTACGAGCAGTACTTC. This translates into CASSLGTAPYEQYF.

The chain links TRBV2 to TRBJ1-1; the D is unclear. The V end lost 4 bases, the J end lost 7 bases, and 10 bases lay between the germline ends. CDR3 length: 12 residues. Germline loops: CDR1 SNHLY, CDR2 FYNNEI. CDR3 residues: CASSVTAIEAFF. CDR3 nucleotides: TGTGCCAGCAGTGTCACAGCGATTGAAGCTTTCTTT. Supplemented by reference TRBV2 and TRBJ1-1, the full variable domain reads EPEVTQTPSHQVTQMGQEVILRCVPISNHLYFYWYRQILGQKVEFLVSFYNNEISEKSEIFDDQFSVERPDGSNFTLKIRSTKLEDSAMYFCASSVTAIEAFFGQGTRLTVV.

The rearrangement uses TRBV28 and TRBJ1-3, with 7 bases fitting TRBD1. This CDR3 spans 15 amino acids. The V segment lost 5 bases and the J segment 0 bases; nucleotides outside the gene matches: 4. Germline V lookup: CDR1 MDHEN, CDR2 SYDVKM. In DNA, the CDR3 is TGTGCCAGCAGTGAGACAGGGACCTCTGGAAACACCATATATTTT. Residues: CASSETGTSGNTIYF. Full variable domain (outside the CDR3, taken from reference TRBV28 and TRBJ1-3): DVKVTQSSRYLVKRTGEKVFLECVQDMDHENMFWYRQDPGLGLRLIYFSYDVKMKEKGDIPEGYSVSREKKERFSLILESASTNQTSMYLCASSETGTSGNTIYFGEGSWLTVV.

The V gene is TRBV5-1, the J gene TRBJ1-4; perhaps TRBD1 as D (5 bases). CDR3 length: 16 residues. Trimming left V 0 bases short and J 0 bases short, with 9 bases between. Germline lookup yields CDR1 SGHRS and CDR2 YFSETQ. The CDR3 reads CASSLGAGTTNEKLFF. The CDR3 region has the DNA TGCGCCAGCAGCTTGGGGGCAGGGACAACTAATGAAAAACTGTTTTTT.

The chain uses TRBV6-2 or TRBV6-3 and TRBJ1-5; 10 bases line up with TRBD1. The junction had 6 bases not matched to a gene; V was cut back by 6 bases and J by 1 base. This CDR3 spans 16 amino acids. Per germline, CDR1 MNHEY and CDR2 SVGEGT. The CDR3 loop is CASSRQGAGSNQPQHF. Here the CDR3 DNA reads TGTGCCAGCAGCCGACAGGGGGCTGGGAGCAATCAGCCCCAGCATTTT.

The rearrangement joins TRBV28 to TRBJ1-2, with 7 bases that match TRBD1. CDR1 is MDHEN and CDR2 is SYDVKM in the germline V gene. V lost 4 bases and J lost 4; bases outside the gene matches: 3. The CDR3 totals 13 residues. The CDR3 loop reads CASSWGQSYGYTF. CDR3 nucleotide sequence: TGTGCCAGCAGTTGGGGACAGTCCTATGGCTACACCTTC.

This clone was seen just once. The rearrangement joins TRBV28 to TRBJ1-3, with 7 bases lining up with TRBD1. The CDR3 spans 16 residues. Germline CDR1 reads MDHEN; CDR2 reads SYDVKM. V lost 6 bases to trimming and J lost 2 bases; unmatched junction nucleotides: 10. CDR3 residues: CASRSQTGFTGNTIYF. CDR3 nucleotides: TGTGCCAGCAGATCACAGACAGGGTTTACTGGAAACACCATATATTTT.